This TCR beta chain derives from a study of response to subunit inactivated influenza vaccine. General study findings and limits: Only a handful of new T cells, the authors suggested, are recruited with each seasonal influenza vaccination.

TCRdb itself ran the RT-PCR reads through MiXCR, one entry per CDR3 protein. The table shows hundreds of thousands of distinct CDR3 sequences, with about a sixth occurring only once. Germline loops: CDR1 SQVTM, CDR2 ANQGSEA. V gave up 2 bases and J gave up 7 bases, with 18 bases separating them. The CDR3 runs to 15 residues. This clonotype was recorded a few times. Its antigen remains unidentified. Here the sequenced sample was PBMCs from blood, taken about 11 days after vaccination. The receptor was derived from a man in his forties or fifties who received an inactivated influenza vaccine. V gene TRBV29-1 combines with J gene TRBJ2-1; weak D call: TRBD1 (5 bases). CDR3 region: CSVERAGNVLNEQFF. DNA of the CDR3: TGCAGCGTTGAAAGGGCAGGGAACGTCTTGAATGAGCAGTTCTTC.